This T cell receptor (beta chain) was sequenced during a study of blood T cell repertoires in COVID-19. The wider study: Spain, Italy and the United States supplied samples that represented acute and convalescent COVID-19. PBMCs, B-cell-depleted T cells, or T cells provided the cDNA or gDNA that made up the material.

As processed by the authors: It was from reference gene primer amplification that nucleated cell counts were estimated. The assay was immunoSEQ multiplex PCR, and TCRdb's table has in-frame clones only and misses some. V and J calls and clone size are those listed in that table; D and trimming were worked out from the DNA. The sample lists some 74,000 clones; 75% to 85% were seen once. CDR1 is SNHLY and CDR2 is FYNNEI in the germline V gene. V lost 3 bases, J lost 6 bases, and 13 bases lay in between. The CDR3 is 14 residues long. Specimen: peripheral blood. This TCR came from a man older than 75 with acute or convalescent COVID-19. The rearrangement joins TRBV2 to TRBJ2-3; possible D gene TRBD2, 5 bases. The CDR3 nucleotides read TGTGCCAGCAGTGATCCGAGGGCGGTTGATACGCAGTATTTT. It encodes CASSDPRAVDTQYF.